This TCR beta chain was found in a study of regulatory T cells in long-lasting Graves disease. Arm-PCR of CDR3 regions and iRepertoire HTBI primers were used to build TCR beta libraries. Via MiXCR, TCRdb re-called the multiplex PCR reads, giving one row per CDR3 protein. The data contain just over 600,000 distinct CDR3 sequences, about 15% of them singletons. Time point of the sample: newly diagnosed GD, antithyroid drugs for less than 3 months. Preparation of the TCR library used RNA extracted from PBMCs. In this sample, this clonotype turned up many times. Its target is unknown. Points from the study as a whole: The study found persistent patients shared more public clonotypes (over 2,500) than new patients (just over 950).

These data were also reused for a study on T cells in Graves' hyperthyroidism and ophthalmopathy. That source notes: HTBI primers drove first-round RT-PCR of the TCR CDR3.

This sequence originates from a woman younger than 45 with Graves disease. The material sequenced was peripheral blood mononuclear cells (PBMCs), taken at new diagnosis, from a patient treated with antithyroid drugs.

Here the CDR3 DNA reads TGTGCCGGACTAGCGGGAGTCAATGAGCAGTTCTTC. Translated, it gives CAGLAGVNEQFF. The J gene is TRBJ2-1, the V gene TRBV30, with 13 bases lining up with TRBD2. V dropped 8 bases and J dropped 6; count of bases not matched to a gene: 1. The CDR3 totals 12 residues. From germline, CDR1 is GTSNPN and CDR2 SVGIG (reference sequence).